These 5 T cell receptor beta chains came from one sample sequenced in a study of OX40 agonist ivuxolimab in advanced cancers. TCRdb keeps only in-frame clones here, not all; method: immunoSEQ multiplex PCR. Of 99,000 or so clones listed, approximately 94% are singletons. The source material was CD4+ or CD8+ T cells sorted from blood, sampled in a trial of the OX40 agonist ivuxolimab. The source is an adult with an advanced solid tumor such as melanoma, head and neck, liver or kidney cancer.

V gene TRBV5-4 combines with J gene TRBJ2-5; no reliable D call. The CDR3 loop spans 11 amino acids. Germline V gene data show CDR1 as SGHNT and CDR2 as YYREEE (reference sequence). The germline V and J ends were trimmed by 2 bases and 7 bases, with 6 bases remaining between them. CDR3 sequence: CASSFGGTQYF. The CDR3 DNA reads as TGTGCCAGCAGCTTCGGCGGGACCCAGTACTTC.

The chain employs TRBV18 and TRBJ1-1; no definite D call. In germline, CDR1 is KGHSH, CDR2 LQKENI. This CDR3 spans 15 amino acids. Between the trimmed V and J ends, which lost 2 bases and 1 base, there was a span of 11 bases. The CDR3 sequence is CASSPVLTRNTEAFF. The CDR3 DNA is TGTGCCAGCTCACCAGTCCTAACTCGGAACACTGAAGCTTTCTTT.

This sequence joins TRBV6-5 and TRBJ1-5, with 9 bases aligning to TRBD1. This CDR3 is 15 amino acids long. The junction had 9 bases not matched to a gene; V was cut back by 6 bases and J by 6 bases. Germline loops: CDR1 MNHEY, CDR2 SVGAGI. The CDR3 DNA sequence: TGTGCCAGCAGACCCGGGACAGGGCCGAGTCAGCCCCAGCATTTT. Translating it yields CASRPGTGPSQPQHF.

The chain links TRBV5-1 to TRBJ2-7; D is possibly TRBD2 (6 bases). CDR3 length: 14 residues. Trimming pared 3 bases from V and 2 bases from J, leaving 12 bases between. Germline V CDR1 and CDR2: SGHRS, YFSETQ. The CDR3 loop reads CASSSSGVTYEQYF. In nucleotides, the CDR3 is TGCGCCAGCAGCTCCTCGGGAGTCACCTACGAGCAGTACTTC.

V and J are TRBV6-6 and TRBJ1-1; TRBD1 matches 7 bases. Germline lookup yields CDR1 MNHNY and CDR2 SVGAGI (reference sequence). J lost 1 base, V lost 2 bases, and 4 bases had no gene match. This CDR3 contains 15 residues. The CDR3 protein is CASSYQWTGNTEAFF. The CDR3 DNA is TGTGCCAGCAGTTACCAATGGACAGGGAACACTGAAGCTTTCTTT.